This T cell receptor (beta chain) was documented in a study of breast tumors, draining lymph nodes, adjacent tissues. The study's findings and limits: The data were judged consistent with most tumor T cells coming from lymph node and expanding in tumor. That most tumor T cells come from lymph nodes remained unproven. Tumor repertoires ranked between lymph nodes and nontumor tissue in diversity, with V and J gene preferences.

Breast cancer patients provided tissue from their axillary draining lymph nodes. The CDR3 is made up of 17 amino acids. Between the trimmed V and J ends, which lost 1 base and 8 bases, there was a span of 21 bases. The germline V gene has CDR1 SNHLY and CDR2 FYNNEI. TCRdb redid the calling of the multiplex PCR reads with MiXCR, one entry per CDR3 protein. The data show some 230,000 distinct CDR3 sequences, less than 40% seen once. Notes on this clonotype: No antigen is known for it.

The TCR originated in a female donor with breast cancer. Some clones in this sample may be carry-over from other donors' samples. Material for sequencing was axillary lymph node tissue. The gene calls are TRBV2 and TRBJ2-1, with D possibly matching TRBD2 (7 bases). The CDR3 spells CASSEVRGTGGFDEQFF. CDR3 nucleotide sequence: TGTGCCAGCAGTGAAGTTCGGGGGACGGGGGGCTTCGATGAGCAGTTCTTC.